This is a list of T cell receptor beta chains from one sample in a study of cytomegalovirus exposure and HLA in healthy donors. TCRdb's copy holds only in-frame clones and misses some; the assay was immunoSEQ multiplex PCR. Among about 86,000 clones listed, about 71% were seen once. Sequenced: PBMCs. The receptor set was obtained from a man aged 55 to 70 in good health and CMV-seronegative. Each CDR3 is given with its conserved first and last residue.

>TRBJ1-3|TRBV6-4
CASSDPNKSQNTIYF
>TRBJ2-1|TRBV10-2
CASRAQRIDEQFF
>TRBJ2-1|TRBV6-1
CASIGTGLNEQFF
>TRBJ1-1|TRBV15
CATSLGSGGQAFF
>TRBJ1-5|TRBV19
CASSIAGGRQPQHF
>NA|TRBV5-1
CASSPGTASYEQYF
>TRBJ1-6|TRBV28
CASRAQGSYNSPLHF
>TRBJ2-5|TRBV7-2
CASSLQGTGGETQYF
>TRBJ2-7|TRBV7-8
CASSSLGQGIYEQYF
>TRBJ2-7|TRBV10-3
CAISEVLSSYEQYF
>TRBJ1-4|TRBV6-1
CASSEALEEKLFF
>TRBJ2-2|TRBV6-5
CASRRANTGELFF
>TRBJ2-7|TRBV7-7
CASSLRAGGGEQYF
>TRBJ1-1|TRBV7-9
CASSSVPPVDTEAFF
>TRBJ1-1|TRBV5-6
CASSFRDTEAFF
>TRBJ2-1|TRBV7-2
CASSLGWGSPYNEQFF
>TRBJ2-3|TRBV30
CAWSTLALRDTQYF